The 18 T cell receptor beta chains below come from one sample, sequenced in a study of T cell responses to AZD1222 COVID-19 vaccine. Sequencing was performed with immunoSEQ multiplex PCR; in TCRdb, only in-frame clones are kept and a portion is missing. The repertoire holds under 150,000 clones, with approximately 91% as singletons. The sample here was peripheral blood, taken on day 0 of AZD1222 vaccination. These receptors came from an adult in good health.

This rearrangement joins TRBV7-2 to TRBJ2-1; D remains unclear. CDR1 is SGHTA, CDR2 FQGNSA, per germline. The V end lost 0 bases, the J end lost 0 bases, and 9 bases lay between the germline ends. This CDR3 is 16 amino acids long. CDR3 loop: CASSLADLSSYNEQFF. CDR3 sequence (DNA): TGTGCCAGCAGCTTAGCGGACCTAAGCTCCTACAATGAGCAGTTCTTC.

V gene TRBV2 combines with J gene TRBJ2-5, with D hard to call. This CDR3 region has 10 residues. Trimming stripped 10 bases from V and 0 bases from J, with 3 bases between. Germline V gives CDR1 SNHLY, CDR2 FYNNEI. The CDR3 region has the DNA TGTGCCACCCACCAAGAGACCCAGTACTTC. Protein: CATHQETQYF.

This clone has just one count. The rearrangement joins TRBV11-2 to TRBJ1-6, with a possible D match to TRBD1 (6 bases). The CDR3 loop spans 15 amino acids. Trimming cost V 5 bases and J 6 bases, with 14 bases left between them. Germline V gene lookup returns CDR1 SGHAT and CDR2 FQNNGV. CDR3 in amino acids: CASSGPGVSNSPLHF. CDR3 nucleotide sequence: TGTGCCAGCAGCGGCCCAGGGGTTTCTAATTCACCCCTCCACTTT.

The DNA of the CDR3 is TGTGCCAGCGCCCGGGACTACAACACCGGGGAGCTGTTTTTT. Protein sequence: CASARDYNTGELFF. This sequence joins TRBV7-3 and TRBJ2-2; 7 bases are a match to TRBD2. The V segment lost 8 bases and the J segment 2 bases; nucleotides outside the gene matches: 5. CDR1 is SGHTA, CDR2 FQGTGA, per germline. This CDR3 region has 14 residues.

V usage is TRBV9 and J usage is TRBJ1-1; D not resolved. CDR1 is SGDLS, CDR2 YYNGEE, per germline. Between the trimmed V and J ends, which lost 0 bases and 3 bases, there was a span of 6 bases. The CDR3 spans 13 residues. CDR3 coding DNA: TGTGCCAGCAGCGTAGGGGAGGACACTGAAGCTTTCTTT. Translated: CASSVGEDTEAFF. Using reference TRBV9 and TRBJ1-1 for the parts outside the CDR3, the full variable domain is DSGVTQTPKHLITATGQRVTLRCSPRSGDLSVYWYQQSLDQGLQFLIQYYNGEERAKGNILERFSAQQFPDLHSELNLSSLELGDSALYFCASSVGEDTEAFFGQGTRLTVV.

The chain has TRBV11-1 and TRBJ1-1, with 9 bases that match TRBD1. Germline V lookup: CDR1 SGHAT, CDR2 FQDESV (reference sequence). The CDR3 contains 16 residues. The ends lost 0 bases at V and 5 bases at J; junction bases unmatched: 7. CDR3 region: CASSLADRGAGTEAFF. The DNA for the CDR3 is TGTGCCAGCAGCTTAGCCGACAGGGGGGCTGGGACTGAAGCTTTCTTT.

V and J are TRBV18 and TRBJ2-7, with D possibly matching TRBD2 (6 bases). Trimming shortened V by 2 bases and J by 2 bases, and 10 bases separated the two germline ends. Germline V lookup: CDR1 KGHSH, CDR2 LQKENI. The CDR3 loop spans 14 amino acids. CDR3 DNA sequence: TGTGCCAGCTCACCAGGGGGGATGACCTACGAGCAGTACTTC. Its translation is CASSPGGMTYEQYF.

The genes are TRBV6-2 or TRBV6-3 and TRBJ2-5; 9 bases align to TRBD2. The CDR3 has 17 amino acids. Trimming at V came to 5 bases and at J to 4 bases, leaving 14 bases not matched to a gene. CDR1 and CDR2 from the germline V gene are MNHEY and SVGEGT. The CDR3 loop reads CASSTFGSGGSPETQYF. Written as DNA, the CDR3 is TGTGCCAGCAGTACCTTCGGGAGCGGGGGGTCCCCAGAGACCCAGTACTTC.

The chain uses TRBV6-5 and TRBJ2-7; D perhaps matches TRBD1 (6 bases). CDR1 MNHEY and CDR2 SVGAGI come from the germline V gene. V was trimmed by 8 bases and J by 2 bases, leaving 16 bases between them. The length of the CDR3 is 14 residues. The CDR3 sequence: CASPRTARAYEQYF. As DNA, the CDR3 is TGTGCCAGCCCCAGGACAGCTCGGGCCTACGAGCAGTACTTC.

The chain employs TRBV24-1 and TRBJ2-1; 9 bases are a match to TRBD1. Germline V gene lookup returns CDR1 KGHDR and CDR2 SFDVKD. Losses at the gene ends were 4 bases for V and 5 bases for J; bases not matched to a gene: 8. The length of the CDR3 is 16 residues. In DNA, the CDR3 is TGTGCCACCAGTGACTGGGCCGGGACAGGGAACAATGAGCAGTTCTTC. This encodes CATSDWAGTGNNEQFF.

J is TRBJ1-5 and V is TRBV14; a possible D gene is TRBD1 (5 bases). Trimming stripped 1 base from V and 0 bases from J, with 7 bases between. CDR3 size: 15 residues. Germline V CDR1 and CDR2: SGHDN, FVKESK. Here the CDR3 reads CASSQGDGSNQPQHF. The CDR3 region has the DNA TGTGCCAGCAGCCAAGGGGACGGTAGCAATCAGCCCCAGCATTTT. The full variable domain, in which reference TRBV14 and TRBJ1-5 provide the parts outside the CDR3, is EAGVTQFPSHSVIEKGQTVTLRCDPISGHDNLYWYRRVMGKEIKFLLHFVKESKQDESGMPNNRFLAERTGGTYSTLKVQPAELEDSGVYFCASSQGDGSNQPQHFGDGTRLSIL.

The rearrangement joins TRBV9 to TRBJ1-6; the D gene is possibly TRBD1 (5 bases). Looked up from germline, CDR1 is SGDLS and CDR2 is YYNGEE. Deletions cut 0 bases from V and 5 bases from J, with 18 bases between. This CDR3 has 18 residues. In DNA, the CDR3 is TGTGCCAGCAGCGTAGGTCCAGGGCGGGAATTTGATAATTCACCCCTCCACTTT. Residues: CASSVGPGREFDNSPLHF.

This rearrangement joins TRBV24-1 to TRBJ1-2; no firm D call. Germline V lookup: CDR1 KGHDR, CDR2 SFDVKD. The CDR3 sequence is 14 residues long. V lost 4 bases and J lost 0, with 8 bases in between. This CDR3 is CATSEAGSNYGYTF. The CDR3 DNA reads as TGTGCCACCAGTGAAGCGGGGTCTAACTATGGCTACACCTTC.

This sequence joins TRBV6-2 or TRBV6-3 and TRBJ2-5; 8 positions agree with TRBD1. This CDR3 is 16 amino acids long. The trim removed 0 bases at V and 5 bases at J, leaving 8 bases unmatched. Germline-derived CDR1 and CDR2 are MNHEY and SVGEGT. CDR3 coding DNA: TGTGCCAGCAGTTACTCCAATCAGGGGGCAAGGGAGACCCAGTACTTC. The encoded protein is CASSYSNQGARETQYF.

The CDR3 DNA is TGTGCCAGCAGCACCGGGACAGGGGTCTATGGCTACACCTTC. Its translation is CASSTGTGVYGYTF. The chain employs TRBV5-6 and TRBJ1-2; 10 nucleotides match TRBD1. With 4 bases clipped from V and 4 bases from J, the junction kept 4 bases outside the gene matches. This CDR3 contains 14 residues. CDR1 is SGHDT and CDR2 is YYEEEE in the germline V gene. The variable domain in full, completed from reference TRBV5-6 and TRBJ1-2, reads DAGVTQSPTHLIKTRGQQVTLRCSPKSGHDTVSWYQQALGQGPQFIFQYYEEEERQRGNFPDRFSGHQFPNYSSELNVNALLLGDSALYLCASSTGTGVYGYTFGSGTRLTVV.

The V call is TRBV6-2 or TRBV6-3, the J call TRBJ1-5; 9 bases map to TRBD1. The CDR3 consists of 20 residues. CDR1 and CDR2 (germline): MNHEY, SVGEGT. V was pared by 2 bases and J by 5 bases, with 19 bases of the junction left unmatched. CDR3 loop: CASSYALVPLQGARDQPQHF. The CDR3 DNA reads TGTGCCAGCAGTTACGCCTTAGTCCCCCTACAGGGGGCGCGGGATCAGCCCCAGCATTTT.

The V and J genes are TRBV28 and TRBJ1-5; D may be TRBD1 (5 bases). Germline values: CDR1 MDHEN, CDR2 SYDVKM. This CDR3 has 14 residues. The V gene lost 7 bases and the J gene lost 6 bases, with 16 bases spanning the gap. In nucleotides, the CDR3 is TGTGCCAGCACCGACGACAGTTCGGCTCAGCCCCAGCATTTT. Translating it yields CASTDDSSAQPQHF.

This clone was detected only once. V gene TRBV9 combines with J gene TRBJ2-5; 9 nucleotides match TRBD2. CDR1 and CDR2 (germline): SGDLS, YYNGEE. The trim removed 4 bases at V and 1 base at J, leaving 8 bases unmatched. This CDR3 region has 16 residues. The CDR3 sequence is CASSIRSSGGQETQYF. In DNA form, the CDR3 reads TGTGCCAGCAGCATCAGGAGTAGCGGGGGCCAAGAGACCCAGTACTTC.